This T cell receptor (beta chain) was sequenced in a study of CD8 T cells in ankylosing spondylitis. Regarding the study as a whole: Significant enrichment of disease-linked clones was reportedly seen in matched ankylosing spondylitis synovial fluid. Peripheral blood held disease-linked clones only at relatively low frequency, and these were CD8+.

This clonotype was detected a few times. Antigen: not known. The CDR3 is made up of 16 amino acids. CDR1 and CDR2 from the germline V gene are DFQATT and SNEGSKA (reference sequence). The V gene end was trimmed by 1 base and the J gene end by 6 bases; junction bases not matched to a gene: 8. One entry per CDR3 protein, called by TCRdb with MiXCR from the 5' RACE reads. The data show approximately 150,000 distinct CDR3 sequences, with 9.5% to 10% seen just once and over 13% held by the top ten. Specimen: blood, either unsorted or a sorted T cell fraction (not recorded which). This TCR was recovered from a female donor with ankylosing spondylitis or in good health (not recorded which). The chain uses TRBV20-1 and TRBJ2-1, with 11 bases identical to TRBD2. This CDR3 reads CSARGELAGAVNEQFF. DNA of the CDR3: TGCAGTGCTAGAGGGGAACTAGCGGGAGCGGTCAATGAGCAGTTCTTC.